What follows are 2 T cell receptor beta chains derived from one specimen sequenced in a study of blood T cell repertoires in COVID-19. Sequencing was performed with immunoSEQ multiplex PCR; in TCRdb, only in-frame clones are kept and a portion is missing. The data show 50,000 to 65,000 clones, with around 85% seen just once and approximately 15% held by the top ten. The specimen sequenced was peripheral blood. These receptors were taken from a human donor in a cohort sampled during active COVID-19.

This rearrangement joins TRBV3-1 (or the pseudogene TRBV3-2) to TRBJ2-1; D perhaps matches TRBD2 (7 bases). The CDR3 totals 14 residues. Deletions cut 6 bases from V and 8 bases from J, with 17 bases between. Germline loops: CDR1 LGHDT, CDR2 YNNKEL (reference sequence). Here the CDR3 DNA reads TGTGCCAGCAGTACTTTGGGGGGGCGAGATGAGCAGTTCTTC. Protein product: CASSTLGGRDEQFF.

The J gene is TRBJ2-3, the V gene TRBV28; no clear D. The CDR3 has 13 amino acids. V was clipped by 2 bases and J by 5 bases, with 8 bases between them. Per germline, CDR1 MDHEN and CDR2 SYDVKM. The CDR3 region has the DNA TGTGCCAGCAGTTTAGGCGGTCAAGATACGCAGTATTTT. Protein sequence: CASSLGGQDTQYF.